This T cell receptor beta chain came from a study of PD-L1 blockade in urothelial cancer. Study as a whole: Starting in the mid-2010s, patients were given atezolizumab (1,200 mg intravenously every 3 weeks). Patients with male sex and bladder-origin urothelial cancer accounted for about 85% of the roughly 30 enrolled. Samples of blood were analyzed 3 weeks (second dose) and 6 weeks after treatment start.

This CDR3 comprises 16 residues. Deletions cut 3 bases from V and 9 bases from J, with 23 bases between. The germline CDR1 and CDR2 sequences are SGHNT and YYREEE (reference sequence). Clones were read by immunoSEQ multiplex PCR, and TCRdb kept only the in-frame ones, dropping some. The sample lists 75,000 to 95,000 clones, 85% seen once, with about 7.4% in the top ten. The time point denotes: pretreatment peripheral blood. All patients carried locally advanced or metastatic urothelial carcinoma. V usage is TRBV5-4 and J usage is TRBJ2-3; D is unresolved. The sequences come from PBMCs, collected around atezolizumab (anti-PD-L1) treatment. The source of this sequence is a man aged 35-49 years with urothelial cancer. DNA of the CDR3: TGTGCCAGCAGCTGGGTAGTCGGATCCTCCTCCGGGACGCAGTATTTT. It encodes CASSWVVGSSSGTQYF.